These 11 T cell receptor beta chains were all obtained from the same sample, sequenced in a study of metastatic and nonmetastatic thyroid tumors. TCRdb reprocessed the PCR reads using MiXCR. The data show 30,000 to 35,000 clones, roughly a fifth seen once. Not a single patient had been given any form of treatment at any point before undergoing thyroid surgery. Input material: blood. These receptor sequences come from a female donor with papillary thyroid cancer or a benign thyroid nodule (not recorded which). Some clones in this sample may be carry-over from other donors' samples.

A few counts support this clone. This sequence joins TRBV6-1 and TRBJ2-6; D remains ambiguous. The germline CDR1 and CDR2 sequences are MNHNS and SASEGT. The CDR3 totals 16 residues. Trimming removed 6 bases at V and 0 bases at J, with 12 bases between. The CDR3 sequence is CASSPRAVSGANVLTF. In DNA, the CDR3 is TGTGCCAGCAGCCCCCGGGCCGTCTCTGGGGCCAACGTCCTGACTTTC.

This clone was counted at least ten times. V gene TRBV9 combines with J gene TRBJ2-1; 14 nucleotides line up with TRBD2. With V trimmed by 5 bases and J by 10 bases, 8 bases remained unmatched. Germline assignment: CDR1 SGDLS and CDR2 YYNGEE. The CDR3 has 15 residues. This CDR3 reads CASSETGTSGGEQFF. The CDR3 region has the DNA TGTGCCAGCAGTGAAACCGGGACTAGCGGGGGCGAGCAGTTCTTC.

This clone has a handful of counts. V and J are TRBV24-1 and TRBJ2-2; TRBD2 aligns across 8 bases. The trim removed 4 bases at V and 5 bases at J, leaving 8 bases unmatched. The CDR3 consists of 16 residues. Germline V gene data show CDR1 as KGHDR and CDR2 as SFDVKD. The CDR3 sequence is CATSDIRAGVTGELFF. The CDR3 region has the DNA TGTGCCACCAGTGACATCCGAGCGGGGGTGACCGGGGAGCTGTTTTTT.

Ten or more counts support this clone. The V call is TRBV15, the J call TRBJ2-5, with 7 bases matching TRBD1. CDR3 length equals 14 residues. The trim removed 1 base at V and 7 bases at J, leaving 6 bases unmatched. Germline assignment: CDR1 LNHNV and CDR2 YYDKDF (reference sequence). The CDR3 loop reads CATSRGQGLGTQYF. The CDR3 DNA reads as TGTGCCACCAGCAGAGGACAGGGATTGGGGACCCAGTACTTC. Variable domain in full (rest from reference TRBV15 and TRBJ2-5): DAMVIQNPRYQVTQFGKPVTLSCSQTLNHNVMYWYQQKSSQAPKLLFHYYDKDFNNEADTPDNFQSRRPNTSFCFLDIRSPGLGDTAMYLCATSRGQGLGTQYFGPGTRLLVL.

This chain links TRBV28 with TRBJ1-1, with a tentative D call TRBD1 (5 bases). This CDR3 is 15 amino acids long. Germline assignment: CDR1 MDHEN and CDR2 SYDVKM. Deletions cut 8 bases from V and 0 bases from J, with 16 bases between. Here the CDR3 DNA reads TGTGCCAGCCGAACGGGGGGGAACATGAACACTGAAGCTTTCTTT. Translated: CASRTGGNMNTEAFF.

This clone was observed a few times. V and J are TRBV28 and TRBJ2-1; 10 bases are shared with TRBD2. The junction had 6 bases not matched to a gene; V was cut back by 10 bases and J by 0 bases. This CDR3 is 15 amino acids long. CDR1 is MDHEN and CDR2 is SYDVKM in the germline V gene. The CDR3 reads CATTIAGGSYNEQFF. The CDR3 DNA is TGTGCCACCACAATAGCGGGAGGCTCCTACAATGAGCAGTTCTTC.

At least ten counts were recorded for this clone. The rearrangement joins TRBV10-1 to TRBJ1-2; D gene ambiguous. Germline V gene lookup returns CDR1 WNHNN and CDR2 SYGVQD (reference sequence). The V end lost 3 bases, the J end lost 4 bases, and 9 bases lay between the germline ends. CDR3 size: 13 residues. CDR3 coding DNA: TGCGCCAGCAGTGATGATGGCCTCTATGGCTACACCTTC. Encoded protein: CASSDDGLYGYTF.

Ten or more counts support this clone. The J gene is TRBJ2-7, the V gene TRBV5-1; TRBD1 matches at 7 bases. Losses at the gene ends were 4 bases for V and 10 bases for J; bases not matched to a gene: 11. This CDR3 spans 13 amino acids. Germline loops: CDR1 SGHRS, CDR2 YFSETQ. The CDR3: CASSPNRQGDQYF. The CDR3 nucleotides are TGCGCCAGCAGCCCGAATCGACAGGGAGACCAGTACTTC.

This clone was detected many times. V usage is TRBV12-3 or TRBV12-4 and J usage is TRBJ1-3; 9 bases are a match to TRBD1. CDR3 length equals 16 residues. The V segment lost 6 bases and the J segment 0 bases; nucleotides outside the gene matches: 6. This CDR3 is CASRGQGLLSGNTIYF. The CDR3 DNA sequence: TGTGCCAGCAGGGGACAGGGCCTTCTCTCTGGAAACACCATATATTTT.

This clone was seen many times. The chain carries TRBV7-9 and TRBJ2-7; the match to TRBD1 covers 8 bases. V shed 5 bases and J 0 bases; nucleotides not matched to a gene: 6. Germline CDR1 is SEHNR and CDR2 is FQNEAQ (reference sequence). This CDR3 has 15 residues. The CDR3 spells CASSPLTGDSYEQYF. In DNA form, the CDR3 reads TGTGCCAGCAGCCCATTGACAGGGGACTCCTACGAGCAGTACTTC. Full variable domain (rest looked up from reference TRBV7-9 and TRBJ2-7): DTGVSQNPRHKITKRGQNVTFRCDPISEHNRLYWYRQTLGQGPEFLTYFQNEAQLEKSRLLSDRFSAERPKGSFSTLEIQRTEQGDSAMYLCASSPLTGDSYEQYFGPGTRLTVT.

The chain couples TRBV11-2 to TRBJ2-7; possible D gene TRBD1, 5 bases. This CDR3 comprises 15 residues. The V gene lost 1 base and the J gene lost 1 base, with 11 bases spanning the gap. Germline V gene data show CDR1 as SGHAT and CDR2 as FQNNGV. CDR3 loop: CASSLVSDKSYEQYF. For the CDR3, the DNA is TGTGCCAGCAGCTTAGTCTCGGACAAGTCCTACGAGCAGTACTTC.